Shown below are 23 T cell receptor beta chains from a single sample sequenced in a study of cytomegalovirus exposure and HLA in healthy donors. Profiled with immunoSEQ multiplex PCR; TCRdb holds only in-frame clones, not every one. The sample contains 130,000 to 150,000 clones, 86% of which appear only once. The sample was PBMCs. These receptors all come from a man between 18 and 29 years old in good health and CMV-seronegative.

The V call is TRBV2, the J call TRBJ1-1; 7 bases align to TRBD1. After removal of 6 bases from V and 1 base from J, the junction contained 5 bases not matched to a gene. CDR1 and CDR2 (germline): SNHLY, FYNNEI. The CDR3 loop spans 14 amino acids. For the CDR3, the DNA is TGTGCCAGCAGCGCCCAGGGGGGGAACACTGAAGCTTTCTTT. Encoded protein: CASSAQGGNTEAFF. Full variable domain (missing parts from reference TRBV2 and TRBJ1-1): EPEVTQTPSHQVTQMGQEVILRCVPISNHLYFYWYRQILGQKVEFLVSFYNNEISEKSEIFDDQFSVERPDGSNFTLKIRSTKLEDSAMYFCASSAQGGNTEAFFGQGTRLTVV.

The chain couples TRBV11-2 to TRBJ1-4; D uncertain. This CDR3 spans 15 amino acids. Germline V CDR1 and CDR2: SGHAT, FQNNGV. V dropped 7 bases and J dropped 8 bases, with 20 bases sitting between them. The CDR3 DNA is TGTGCCAGCACTCAAACCGGGTCCTTCGGCGAAAAACTGTTTTTT. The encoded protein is CASTQTGSFGEKLFF.

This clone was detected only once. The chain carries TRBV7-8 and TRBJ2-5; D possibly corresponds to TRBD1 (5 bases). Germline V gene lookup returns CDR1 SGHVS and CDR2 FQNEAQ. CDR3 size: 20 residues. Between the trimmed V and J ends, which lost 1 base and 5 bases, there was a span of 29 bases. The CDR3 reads CASSLEGLRWATPRAETQYF. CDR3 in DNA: TGTGCCAGCAGCTTAGAGGGGTTGAGGTGGGCTACGCCCCGCGCGGAGACCCAGTACTTC. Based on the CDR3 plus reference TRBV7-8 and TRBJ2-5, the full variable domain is GAGVSQSPRYKVAKRGQDVALRCDPISGHVSLFWYQQALGQGPEFLTYFQNEAQLDKSGLPSDRFFAERPEGSVSTLKIQRTQQEDSAVYLCASSLEGLRWATPRAETQYFGPGTRLLVL.

DNA for the CDR3: TGTGCCAGCAGCTTGGGCAGGGGGTTCGGTCAGCCCCAGCATTTT. Encoded protein: CASSLGRGFGQPQHF. This chain connects TRBV5-5 to TRBJ1-5; 7 positions agree with TRBD1. Germline V gene sequence: CDR1 SGHKS, CDR2 YYEKEE (reference sequence). The CDR3 runs 15 residues. J lost 6 bases, V lost 0 bases, and 6 bases had no gene match.

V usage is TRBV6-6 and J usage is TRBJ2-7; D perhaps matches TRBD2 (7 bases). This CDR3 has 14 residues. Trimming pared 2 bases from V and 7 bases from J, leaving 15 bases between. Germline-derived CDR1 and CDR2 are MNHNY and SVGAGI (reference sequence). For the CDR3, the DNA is TGTGCCAGCAGTTACCCCGGGGGGCAGGTTGAGCAGTACTTC. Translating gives CASSYPGGQVEQYF.

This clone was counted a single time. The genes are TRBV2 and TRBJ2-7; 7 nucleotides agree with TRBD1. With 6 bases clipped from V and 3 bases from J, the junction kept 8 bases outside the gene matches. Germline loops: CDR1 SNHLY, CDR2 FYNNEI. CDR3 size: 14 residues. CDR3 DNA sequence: TGTGCCAGCAGAACCGACAGGGTAAACTACGAGCAGTACTTC. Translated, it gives CASRTDRVNYEQYF.

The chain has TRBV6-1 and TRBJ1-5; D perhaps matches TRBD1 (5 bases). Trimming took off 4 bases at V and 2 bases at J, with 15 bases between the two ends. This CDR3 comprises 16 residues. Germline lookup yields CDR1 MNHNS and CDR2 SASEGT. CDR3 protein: CASSGSGASGNQPQHF. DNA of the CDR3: TGTGCCAGCAGTGGATCTGGGGCCTCGGGCAATCAGCCCCAGCATTTT.

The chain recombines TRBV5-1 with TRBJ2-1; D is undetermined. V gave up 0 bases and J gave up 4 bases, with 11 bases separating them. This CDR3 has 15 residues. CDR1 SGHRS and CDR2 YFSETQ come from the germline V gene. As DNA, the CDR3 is TGCGCCAGCAGCTTGGCAACAGAATTTTACAATGAGCAGTTCTTC. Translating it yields CASSLATEFYNEQFF.

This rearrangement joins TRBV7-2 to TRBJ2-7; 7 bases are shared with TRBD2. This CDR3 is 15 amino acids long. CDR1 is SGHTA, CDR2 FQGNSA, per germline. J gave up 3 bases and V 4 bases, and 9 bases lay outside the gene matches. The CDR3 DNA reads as TGTGCCAGCAGCTGGGGGGGGACTACCCTCTACGAGCAGTACTTC. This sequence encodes CASSWGGTTLYEQYF.

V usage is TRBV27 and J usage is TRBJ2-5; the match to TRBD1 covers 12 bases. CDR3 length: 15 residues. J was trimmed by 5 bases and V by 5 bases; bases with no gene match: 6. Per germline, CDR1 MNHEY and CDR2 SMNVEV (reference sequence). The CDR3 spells CASSLGTGGRETQYF. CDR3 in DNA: TGTGCCAGCAGTCTCGGGACAGGGGGCAGGGAGACCCAGTACTTC.

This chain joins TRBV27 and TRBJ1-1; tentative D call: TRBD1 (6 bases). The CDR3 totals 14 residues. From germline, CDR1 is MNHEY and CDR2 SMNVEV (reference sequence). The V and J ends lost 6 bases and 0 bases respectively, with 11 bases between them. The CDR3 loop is CASSPGALNTEAFF. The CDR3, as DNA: TGTGCCAGCAGCCCAGGGGCATTGAACACTGAAGCTTTCTTT.

CDR3 DNA sequence: TGTGCCAGCAGCTTGGGCCAGAGCCCGTTCTTC. This translates into CASSLGQSPFF. This chain joins TRBV7-2 and TRBJ2-1; D uncertain. This CDR3 has 11 amino acids. V gave up 3 bases and J gave up 15 bases, with 12 bases separating them. The germline CDR1 and CDR2 sequences are SGHTA and FQGNSA.

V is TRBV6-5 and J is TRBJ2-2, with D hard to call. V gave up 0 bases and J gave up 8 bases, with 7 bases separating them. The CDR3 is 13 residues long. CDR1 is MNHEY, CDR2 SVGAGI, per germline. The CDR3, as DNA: TGTGCCAGCAGTTACTCCCCAGTGGGGGAGCTGTTTTTT. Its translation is CASSYSPVGELFF.

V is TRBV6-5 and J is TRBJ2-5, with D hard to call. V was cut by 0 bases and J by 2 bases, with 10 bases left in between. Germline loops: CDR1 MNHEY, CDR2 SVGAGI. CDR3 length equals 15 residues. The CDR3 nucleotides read TGTGCCAGCAGTTACTCCCCCCCTAGGCAAGAGACCCAGTACTTC. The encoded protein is CASSYSPPRQETQYF.

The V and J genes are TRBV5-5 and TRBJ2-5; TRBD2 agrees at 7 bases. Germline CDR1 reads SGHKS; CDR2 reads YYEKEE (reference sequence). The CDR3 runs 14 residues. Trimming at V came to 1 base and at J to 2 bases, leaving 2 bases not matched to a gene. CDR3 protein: CASSLWEGQETQYF. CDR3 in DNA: TGTGCCAGCAGCTTGTGGGAGGGGCAAGAGACCCAGTACTTC.

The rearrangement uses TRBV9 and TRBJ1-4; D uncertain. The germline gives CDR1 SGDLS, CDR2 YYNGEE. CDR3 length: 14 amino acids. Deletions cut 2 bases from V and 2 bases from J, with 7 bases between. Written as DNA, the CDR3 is TGTGCCAGCAGCGTGATAGATACTAATGAAAAACTGTTTTTT. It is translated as CASSVIDTNEKLFF.

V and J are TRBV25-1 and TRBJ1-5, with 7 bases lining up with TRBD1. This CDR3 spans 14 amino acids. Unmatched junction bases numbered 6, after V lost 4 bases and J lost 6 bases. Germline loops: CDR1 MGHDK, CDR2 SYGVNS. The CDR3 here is CASSVGGAGQPQHF. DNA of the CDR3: TGTGCCAGCAGTGTAGGGGGCGCGGGTCAGCCCCAGCATTTT.

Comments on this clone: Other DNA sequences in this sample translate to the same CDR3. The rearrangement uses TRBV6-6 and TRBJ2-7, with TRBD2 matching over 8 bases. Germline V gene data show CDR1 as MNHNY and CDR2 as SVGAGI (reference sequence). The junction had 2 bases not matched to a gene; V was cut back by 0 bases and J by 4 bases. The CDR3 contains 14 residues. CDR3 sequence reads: CASSYSTGGYEQYF. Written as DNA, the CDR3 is TGTGCCAGCAGTTACTCTACGGGAGGGTACGAGCAGTACTTC.

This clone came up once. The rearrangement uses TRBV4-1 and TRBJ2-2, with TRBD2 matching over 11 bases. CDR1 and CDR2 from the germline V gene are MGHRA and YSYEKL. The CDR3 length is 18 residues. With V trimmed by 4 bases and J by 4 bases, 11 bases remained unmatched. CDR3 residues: CASSPVQLGLAVTGELFF. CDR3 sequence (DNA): TGCGCCAGCAGCCCTGTCCAACTGGGACTAGCGGTCACCGGGGAGCTGTTTTTT.

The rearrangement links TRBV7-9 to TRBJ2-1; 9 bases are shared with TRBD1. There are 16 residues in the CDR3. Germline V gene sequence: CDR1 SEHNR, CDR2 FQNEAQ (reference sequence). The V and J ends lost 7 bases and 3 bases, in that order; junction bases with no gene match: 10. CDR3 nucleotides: TGTGCCAGCATGCGAAGAAGGGACAGGGTCTACAATGAGCAGTTCTTC. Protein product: CASMRRRDRVYNEQFF.

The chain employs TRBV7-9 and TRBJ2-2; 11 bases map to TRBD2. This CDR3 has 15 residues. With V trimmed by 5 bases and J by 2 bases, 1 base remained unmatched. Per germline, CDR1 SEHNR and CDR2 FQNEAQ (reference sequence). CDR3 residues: CASSGLAGNTGELFF. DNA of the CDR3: TGTGCCAGCAGCGGACTAGCGGGCAACACCGGGGAGCTGTTTTTT.

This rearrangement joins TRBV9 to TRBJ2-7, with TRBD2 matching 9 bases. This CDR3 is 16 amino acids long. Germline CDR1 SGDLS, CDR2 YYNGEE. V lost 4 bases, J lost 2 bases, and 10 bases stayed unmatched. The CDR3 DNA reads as TGTGCCAGCAGCCCTAGACTAGCGGAACACACCTACGAGCAGTACTTC. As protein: CASSPRLAEHTYEQYF.

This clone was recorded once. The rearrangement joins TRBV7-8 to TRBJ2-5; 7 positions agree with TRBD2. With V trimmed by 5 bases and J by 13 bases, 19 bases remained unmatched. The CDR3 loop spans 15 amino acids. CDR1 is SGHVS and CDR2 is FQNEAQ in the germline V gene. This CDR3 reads CASSRRRERGGSMYF. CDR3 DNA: TGTGCCAGCAGCCGCCGGCGGGAGAGAGGAGGGTCCATGTACTTC.